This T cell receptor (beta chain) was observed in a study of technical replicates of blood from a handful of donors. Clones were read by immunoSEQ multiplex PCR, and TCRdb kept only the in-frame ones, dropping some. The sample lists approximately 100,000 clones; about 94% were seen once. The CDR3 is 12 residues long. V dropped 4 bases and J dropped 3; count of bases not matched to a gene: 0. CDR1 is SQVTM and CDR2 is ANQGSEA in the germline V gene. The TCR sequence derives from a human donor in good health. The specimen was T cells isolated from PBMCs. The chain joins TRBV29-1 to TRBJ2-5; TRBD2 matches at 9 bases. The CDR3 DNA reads TGCAGCGTTGGACTAGCGGAAGAGACCCAGTACTTC. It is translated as CSVGLAEETQYF. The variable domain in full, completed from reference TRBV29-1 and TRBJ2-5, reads SAVISQKPSRDICQRGTSLTIQCQVDSQVTMMFWYRQQPGQSLTLIATANQGSEATYESGFVIDKFPISRPNLTFSTLTVSNMSPEDSSIYLCSVGLAEETQYFGPGTRLLVL.